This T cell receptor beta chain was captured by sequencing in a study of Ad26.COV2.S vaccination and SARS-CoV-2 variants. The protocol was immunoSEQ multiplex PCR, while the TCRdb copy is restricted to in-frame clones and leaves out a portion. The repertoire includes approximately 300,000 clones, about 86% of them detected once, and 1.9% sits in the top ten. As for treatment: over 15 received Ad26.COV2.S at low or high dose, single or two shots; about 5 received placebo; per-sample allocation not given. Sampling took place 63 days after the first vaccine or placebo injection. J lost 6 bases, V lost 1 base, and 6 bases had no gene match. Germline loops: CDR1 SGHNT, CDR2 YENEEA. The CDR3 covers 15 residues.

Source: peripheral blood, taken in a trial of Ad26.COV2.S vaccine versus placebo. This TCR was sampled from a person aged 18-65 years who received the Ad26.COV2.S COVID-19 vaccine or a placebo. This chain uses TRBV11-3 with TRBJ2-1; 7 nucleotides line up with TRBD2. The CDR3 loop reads CASSLGDYFGNEQFF. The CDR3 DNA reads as TGTGCCAGCAGCTTAGGGGACTATTTTGGCAATGAGCAGTTCTTC.